A single sample gave rise to the 26 T cell receptor beta chains below, sequenced in a study of CD8 T cells in Susac syndrome. A quantity of about 0.5 to 1 ug RNA underwent reverse transcription using random hexamers. TCRdb re-called the immunoSEQ multiplex PCR reads with MiXCR, one entry per CDR3 protein. The sample lists about 430,000 distinct CDR3 sequences, 75% to 90% occurring once. The specimen was CD8+ T cells from PBMCs. These TCRs come from a human donor with multiple sclerosis.

CDR3 loop: CASSETSGDGSYNEQFF. CDR3 in DNA: TGTGCCAGCAGTGAAACTAGCGGGGACGGATCCTACAATGAGCAGTTCTTC. The chain couples TRBV6-4 to TRBJ2-1, with 10 bases lining up with TRBD2. In germline, CDR1 is MRHNA, CDR2 SNTAGT. J lost 1 base, V lost 3 bases, and 6 bases had no gene match. This CDR3 spans 17 amino acids.

This chain connects TRBV4-1 to TRBJ1-1; a possible D gene is TRBD1 (5 bases). V was trimmed by 2 bases and J by 3 bases, leaving 22 bases between them. The CDR3 runs to 18 residues. Per germline, CDR1 MGHRA and CDR2 YSYEKL. The DNA of the CDR3 is TGCGCCAGCAGCCAAAGTCTCGGGGCAGATGCTTTTGACACTGAAGCTTTCTTT. It encodes CASSQSLGADAFDTEAFF.

This chain joins TRBV6-5 and TRBJ1-5; TRBD1 matches at 8 bases. J was trimmed by 8 bases and V by 4 bases; bases with no gene match: 10. The CDR3 has 15 amino acids. Looked up from germline, CDR1 is MNHEY and CDR2 is SVGAGI. The CDR3 nucleotides are TGTGCCAGCAGTTTAACAGGGGGGAATAAGGAGCCCCAGCATTTT. Encoded protein: CASSLTGGNKEPQHF.

The chain combines TRBV29-1 with TRBJ1-3; no reliable D call. Trimming stripped 7 bases from V and 5 bases from J, with 9 bases between. Germline CDR1 SQVTM, CDR2 ANQGSEA. The CDR3 spans 11 residues. The CDR3 here is CSGEARNTIYF. The CDR3 DNA reads TGCAGCGGGGAGGCCCGAAACACCATATATTTT.

The rearrangement uses TRBV7-2 and TRBJ2-1; TRBD1 matches 12 bases. Trimming cost V 6 bases and J 7 bases; bases outside gene matches: 7. This CDR3 region has 15 residues. Germline V gene data show CDR1 as SGHTA and CDR2 as FQGNSA. This CDR3 is CASRPGTGGRNEQFF. DNA of the CDR3: TGTGCCAGCAGACCCGGGACAGGGGGCAGGAATGAGCAGTTCTTC.

This chain connects TRBV7-2 to TRBJ2-7; maybe TRBD1 (5 bases). With 7 bases removed from V and 0 bases from J, the gap between germline ends came to 16 bases. Germline V CDR1 and CDR2: SGHTA, FQGNSA. The CDR3 extends over 15 amino acids. Written as DNA, the CDR3 is TGTGCCAGCACCTACAAGGGGTCCGCCTCCTACGAGCAGTACTTC. Translating gives CASTYKGSASYEQYF.

This chain connects TRBV7-2 to TRBJ1-1; D is unclear. The CDR3 length is 16 residues. CDR1 SGHTA and CDR2 FQGNSA come from the germline V gene. With 3 bases removed from V and 0 bases from J, the gap between germline ends came to 14 bases. CDR3 sequence reads: CASSFPSAGLNTEAFF. The CDR3 coding sequence is TGTGCCAGCAGCTTCCCGTCGGCCGGGCTGAACACTGAAGCTTTCTTT.

This chain links TRBV9 with TRBJ2-1; no clear D gene. Germline V gene lookup returns CDR1 SGDLS and CDR2 YYNGEE. The V end lost 0 bases, the J end lost 10 bases, and 8 bases lay between the germline ends. CDR3 size: 12 residues. The CDR3 DNA sequence: TGTGCCAGCAGCGTAGTACCCCGGGAGCAGTTCTTC. It translates to CASSVVPREQFF.

The rearrangement links TRBV2 to TRBJ2-7; D may be TRBD1 or TRBD2 (5 bases each). The CDR3 has 13 amino acids. Germline V gene data show CDR1 as SNHLY and CDR2 as FYNNEI. Trimming stripped 6 bases from V and 5 bases from J, with 14 bases between. In nucleotides, the CDR3 is TGTGCCAGCAGGTTGGGGGACGTCAACGAGCAGTACTTC. This translates into CASRLGDVNEQYF. The full variable domain, with the rest looked up from reference TRBV2 and TRBJ2-7, is EPEVTQTPSHQVTQMGQEVILRCVPISNHLYFYWYRQILGQKVEFLVSFYNNEISEKSEIFDDQFSVERPDGSNFTLKIRSTKLEDSAMYFCASRLGDVNEQYFGPGTRLTVT.

The chain carries TRBV5-1 and TRBJ2-1; TRBD2 is a possible D gene (6 bases). The CDR3 runs to 14 residues. Germline assignment: CDR1 SGHRS and CDR2 YFSETQ. The V gene lost 4 bases and the J gene lost 6 bases, with 14 bases spanning the gap. The CDR3 nucleotides read TGCGCCAGCAGCATCGGGACTTTAGCCAATGAGCAGTTCTTC. It encodes CASSIGTLANEQFF.

The chain combines TRBV7-9 with TRBJ2-2, with 13 positions matching TRBD2. The germline V gene encodes CDR1 SEHNR and CDR2 FQNEAQ (reference sequence). This CDR3 has 18 amino acids. J lost 4 bases, V lost 4 bases, and 9 bases had no gene match. The CDR3 here is CASSSWGLAGKSTGELFF. The CDR3 region has the DNA TGTGCCAGCAGCTCCTGGGGACTAGCGGGGAAATCCACCGGGGAGCTGTTTTTT. The variable domain in full, with the rest retrieved from reference TRBV7-9 and TRBJ2-2, is DTGVSQNPRHKITKRGQNVTFRCDPISEHNRLYWYRQTLGQGPEFLTYFQNEAQLEKSRLLSDRFSAERPKGSFSTLEIQRTEQGDSAMYLCASSSWGLAGKSTGELFFGEGSRLTVL.

V is TRBV28 and J is TRBJ2-3, with 11 bases lining up with TRBD2. V shed 0 bases and J 1 base; nucleotides not matched to a gene: 3. Per the germline V gene, CDR1 is MDHEN and CDR2 is SYDVKM. This CDR3 contains 17 residues. This CDR3 reads CASSLWELAGGTDTQYF. In DNA, the CDR3 is TGTGCCAGCAGTTTATGGGAACTAGCGGGAGGCACAGATACGCAGTATTTT.

The chain combines TRBV4-1 with TRBJ2-2, with TRBD1 matching 10 bases. Unmatched junction bases numbered 5, after V lost 3 bases and J lost 1 base. CDR3 length: 17 residues. Germline V gene sequence: CDR1 MGHRA, CDR2 YSYEKL. The CDR3: CASSHMRDRGNTGELFF. In nucleotides, the CDR3 is TGCGCCAGCAGCCATATGCGGGACAGGGGGAACACCGGGGAGCTGTTTTTT.

The chain combines TRBV5-1 with TRBJ2-3, with unresolved D. CDR3 size: 16 residues. V lost 3 bases to trimming and J lost 1 base, with 15 bases between them. Germline CDR1 is SGHRS and CDR2 is YFSETQ. The CDR3 loop reads CASSSPLGLGTDTQYF. The CDR3 DNA reads as TGCGCCAGCAGCTCCCCTCTAGGTCTTGGCACAGATACGCAGTATTTT.

The gene calls are TRBV18 and TRBJ2-1; weak D call: TRBD2 (5 bases). Between the trimmed V and J ends, which lost 1 base and 6 bases, there was a span of 10 bases. Germline V lookup: CDR1 KGHSH, CDR2 LQKENI. This CDR3 is 14 amino acids long. The CDR3 sequence: CASSPQDWPNEQFF. The CDR3 DNA reads as TGTGCCAGCTCACCACAGGACTGGCCCAATGAGCAGTTCTTC.

This clonotype was seen more than once but under ten times. The chain uses TRBV6-5 and TRBJ2-7, with D possibly matching TRBD1 (6 bases). Germline V gives CDR1 MNHEY, CDR2 SVGAGI. This CDR3 has 15 amino acids. V shed 3 bases and J shed 4 bases, with 16 bases lying between them. CDR3 residues: CASSYGRGGSYEQYF. DNA of the CDR3: TGTGCCAGCAGTTATGGCCGAGGGGGAAGTTACGAGCAGTACTTC.

This clonotype is a singleton in its sample. The V gene is TRBV4-1, the J gene TRBJ1-1, with 7 bases that match TRBD1. Germline V gene sequence: CDR1 MGHRA, CDR2 YSYEKL. The CDR3 loop spans 15 amino acids. V gave up 0 bases and J gave up 1 base; unmatched junction bases: 2. The DNA of the CDR3 is TGCGCCAGCAGCCAAGAAACAGGGGCGAACACTGAAGCTTTCTTT. This sequence encodes CASSQETGANTEAFF.

This clonotype has just one count. The V gene is TRBV27, the J gene TRBJ2-1, with TRBD2 identical over 10 bases. Per germline, CDR1 MNHEY and CDR2 SMNVEV (reference sequence). CDR3 length: 16 amino acids. V gave up 5 bases and J gave up 4 bases; unmatched junction bases: 8. DNA of the CDR3: TGTGCCAGCAGTCCAGCGGGAGGGGGGCATTACAATGAGCAGTTCTTC. This sequence encodes CASSPAGGGHYNEQFF.

The V and J genes are TRBV7-6 and TRBJ2-1, with a tentative D call TRBD2 (5 bases). Germline V gene lookup returns CDR1 SGHVS and CDR2 FNYEAQ. This CDR3 spans 14 amino acids. With 1 base removed from V and 5 bases from J, the gap between germline ends came to 9 bases. CDR3 coding DNA: TGTGCCAGCAGCTTAGAAAGAGGGAACAATGAGCAGTTCTTC. Translation: CASSLERGNNEQFF.

J is TRBJ2-1 and V is TRBV29-1, with 7 nucleotides matching TRBD1. The CDR3 loop spans 15 amino acids. J gave up 2 bases and V 2 bases, and 6 bases lay outside the gene matches. From germline, CDR1 is SQVTM and CDR2 ANQGSEA. CDR3 sequence (DNA): TGCAGCGTTGAACCCGGGACAGTCCCCTACAATGAGCAGTTCTTC. Translated: CSVEPGTVPYNEQFF.

The chain recombines TRBV20-1 with TRBJ2-1, with a possible D match to TRBD2 (6 bases). Between the trimmed V and J ends, which lost 1 base and 0 bases, there was a span of 13 bases. The CDR3 sequence is 16 residues long. Germline V gene lookup returns CDR1 DFQATT and CDR2 SNEGSKA (reference sequence). The CDR3 region has the DNA TGCAGTGCTAGAGGGGACTTGGCGAGCTCCTACAATGAGCAGTTCTTC. Translating it yields CSARGDLASSYNEQFF.

This sequence joins TRBV2 and TRBJ2-7; D remains unclear. CDR3 size: 13 residues. With 6 bases removed from V and 3 bases from J, the gap between germline ends came to 12 bases. The V gene's germline CDR1 is SNHLY and CDR2 FYNNEI. The CDR3 region is CASRNGYGYEQYF. CDR3 sequence (DNA): TGTGCCAGCAGGAACGGGTATGGCTACGAGCAGTACTTC.

CDR3 protein: CASSLEGPSGNEKLFF. The CDR3 DNA is TGCGCCAGCAGCTTAGAGGGGCCTTCGGGGAATGAAAAACTGTTTTTT. The chain combines TRBV4-1 with TRBJ1-4; possible D gene TRBD1, 5 bases. Germline V gives CDR1 MGHRA, CDR2 YSYEKL. The V end lost 5 bases, the J end lost 5 bases, and 18 bases lay between the germline ends. The CDR3 is made up of 16 amino acids.

This clonotype came up once. Here the CDR3 reads CASEAILTGELFF. As DNA, the CDR3 is TGTGCCAGCGAGGCGATTCTCACCGGGGAGCTGTTTTTT. V usage is TRBV13 and J usage is TRBJ2-2; D ambiguous. Trimming shortened V by 8 bases and J by 4 bases, and 11 bases separated the two germline ends. Germline V CDR1 and CDR2: PRHDT, FYEKMQ (reference sequence). This CDR3 is 13 amino acids long.

The chain links TRBV7-2 to TRBJ2-3; no reliable D call. Germline CDR1 is SGHTA and CDR2 is FQGNSA. V lost 3 bases and J 2 bases, leaving 3 bases between the germline ends. CDR3 length: 12 amino acids. CDR3 DNA: TGTGCCAGCAGCTTGCCCACAGATACGCAGTATTTT. As protein: CASSLPTDTQYF.

The chain employs TRBV12-3 or TRBV12-4 and TRBJ2-3; 12 bases align to TRBD2. V lost 4 bases and J lost 9; bases outside the gene matches: 11. This CDR3 has 16 amino acids. CDR3 DNA sequence: TGTGCCAGCAGTTCCAGCCTAGCGGGAGGGCTAGGCACGCAGTATTTT. Amino acids: CASSSSLAGGLGTQYF.